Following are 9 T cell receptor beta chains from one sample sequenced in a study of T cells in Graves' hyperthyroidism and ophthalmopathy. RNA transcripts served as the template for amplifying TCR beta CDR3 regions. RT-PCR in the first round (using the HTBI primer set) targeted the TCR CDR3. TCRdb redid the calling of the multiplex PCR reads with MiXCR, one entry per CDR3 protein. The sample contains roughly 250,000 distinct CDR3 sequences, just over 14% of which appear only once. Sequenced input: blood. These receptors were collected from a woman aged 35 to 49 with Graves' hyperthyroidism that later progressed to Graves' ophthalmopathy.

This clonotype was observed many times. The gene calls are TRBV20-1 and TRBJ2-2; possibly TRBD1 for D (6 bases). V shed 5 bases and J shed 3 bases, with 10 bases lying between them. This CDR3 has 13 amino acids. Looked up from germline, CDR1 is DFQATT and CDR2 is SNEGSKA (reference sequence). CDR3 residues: CSALQGDTGELFF. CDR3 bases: TGCAGTGCTTTACAGGGTGACACCGGGGAGCTGTTTTTT.

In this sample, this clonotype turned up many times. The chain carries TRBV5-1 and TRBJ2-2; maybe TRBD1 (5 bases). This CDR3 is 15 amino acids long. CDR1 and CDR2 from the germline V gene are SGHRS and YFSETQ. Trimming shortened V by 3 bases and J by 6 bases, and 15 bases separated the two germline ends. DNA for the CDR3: TGCGCCAGCAGCTGGATAGACAGCGCTTCCGGGGAGCTGTTTTTT. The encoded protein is CASSWIDSASGELFF.

The CDR3 DNA reads TGTGCCAGCAGCTTAGAGCCTGGGTACCAAGAGACCCAGTACTTC. It codes for CASSLEPGYQETQYF. V usage is TRBV27 and J usage is TRBJ2-5; no definite D call. The V gene lost 6 bases and the J gene lost 0 bases, with 14 bases spanning the gap. The CDR3 has 15 residues. Germline CDR1 is MNHEY and CDR2 is SMNVEV (reference sequence).

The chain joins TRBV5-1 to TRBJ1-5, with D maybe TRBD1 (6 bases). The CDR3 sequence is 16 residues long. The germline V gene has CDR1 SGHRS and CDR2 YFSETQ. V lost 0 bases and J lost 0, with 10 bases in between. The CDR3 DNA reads TGCGCCAGCAGCTTGGGAGGGGGAGATAGCAATCAGCCCCAGCATTTT. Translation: CASSLGGGDSNQPQHF. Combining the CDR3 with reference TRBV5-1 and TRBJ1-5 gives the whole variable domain KAGVTQTPRYLIKTRGQQVTLSCSPISGHRSVSWYQQTPGQGLQFLFEYFSETQRNKGNFPGRFSGRQFSNSRSEMNVSTLELGDSALYLCASSLGGGDSNQPQHFGDGTRLSIL.

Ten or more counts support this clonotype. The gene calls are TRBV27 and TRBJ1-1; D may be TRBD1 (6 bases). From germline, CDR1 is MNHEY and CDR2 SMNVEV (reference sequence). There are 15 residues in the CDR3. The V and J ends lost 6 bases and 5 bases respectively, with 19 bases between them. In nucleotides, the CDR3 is TGTGCCAGCAGGCCCAAACGGACAGCGATGACTGAAGCTTTCTTT. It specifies CASRPKRTAMTEAFF.

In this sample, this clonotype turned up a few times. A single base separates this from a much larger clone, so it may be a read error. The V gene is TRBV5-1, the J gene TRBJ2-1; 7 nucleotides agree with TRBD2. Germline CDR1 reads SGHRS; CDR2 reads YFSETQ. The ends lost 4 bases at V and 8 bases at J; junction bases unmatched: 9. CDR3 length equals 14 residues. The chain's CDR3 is CASSRGLGLDEQFF. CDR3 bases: TGCGCCAGCAGCCGAGGACTAGGGCTTGATGAGCAGTTCTTC.

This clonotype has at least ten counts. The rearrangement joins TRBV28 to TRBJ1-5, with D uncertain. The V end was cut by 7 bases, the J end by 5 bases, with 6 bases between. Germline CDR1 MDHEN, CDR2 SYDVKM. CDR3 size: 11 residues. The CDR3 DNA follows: TGTGCCAGCACCTCGCATCAGCCCCAGCATTTT. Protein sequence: CASTSHQPQHF. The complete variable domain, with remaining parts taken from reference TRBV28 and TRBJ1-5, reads DVKVTQSSRYLVKRTGEKVFLECVQDMDHENMFWYRQDPGLGLRLIYFSYDVKMKEKGDIPEGYSVSREKKERFSLILESASTNQTSMYLCASTSHQPQHFGDGTRLSIL.

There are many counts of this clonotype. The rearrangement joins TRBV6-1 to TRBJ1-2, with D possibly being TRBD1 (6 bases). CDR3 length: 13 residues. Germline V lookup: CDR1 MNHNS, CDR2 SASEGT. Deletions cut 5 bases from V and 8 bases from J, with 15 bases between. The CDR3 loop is CASSSNYRDGYTF. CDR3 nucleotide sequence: TGTGCCAGCAGTTCCAATTACAGGGACGGCTACACCTTC.

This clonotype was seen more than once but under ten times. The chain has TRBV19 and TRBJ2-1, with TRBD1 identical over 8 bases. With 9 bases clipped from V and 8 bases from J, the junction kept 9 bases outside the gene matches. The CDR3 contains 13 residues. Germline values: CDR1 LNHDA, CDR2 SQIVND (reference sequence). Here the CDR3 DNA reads TGTGCCAGCGAGAAGACAGGGGTGTATGAGCAGTTCTTC. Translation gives CASEKTGVYEQFF.